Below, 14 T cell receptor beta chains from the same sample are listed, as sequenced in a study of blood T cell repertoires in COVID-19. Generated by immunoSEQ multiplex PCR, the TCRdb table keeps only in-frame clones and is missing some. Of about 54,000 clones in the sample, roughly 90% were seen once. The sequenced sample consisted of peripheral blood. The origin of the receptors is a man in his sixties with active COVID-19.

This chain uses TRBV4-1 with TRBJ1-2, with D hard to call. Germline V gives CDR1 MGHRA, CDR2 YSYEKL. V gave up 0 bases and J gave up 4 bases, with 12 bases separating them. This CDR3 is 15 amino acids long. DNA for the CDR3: TGCGCCAGCAGCCAAGACCAGGAATATCTCTATGGCTACACCTTC. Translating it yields CASSQDQEYLYGYTF.

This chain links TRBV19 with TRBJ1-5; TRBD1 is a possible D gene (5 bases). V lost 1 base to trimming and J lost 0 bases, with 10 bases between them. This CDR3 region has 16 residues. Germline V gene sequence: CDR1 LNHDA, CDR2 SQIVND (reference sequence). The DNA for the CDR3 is TGTGCCAGTAGTATAGGGACAATCTCTAGCAATCAGCCCCAGCATTTT. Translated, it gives CASSIGTISSNQPQHF.

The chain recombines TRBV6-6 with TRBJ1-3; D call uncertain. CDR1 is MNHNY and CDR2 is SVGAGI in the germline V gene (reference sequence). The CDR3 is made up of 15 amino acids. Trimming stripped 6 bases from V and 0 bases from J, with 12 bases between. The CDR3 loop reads CASSYNSHSGNTIYF. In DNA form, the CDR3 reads TGTGCCAGCAGCTATAACTCCCACTCTGGAAACACCATATATTTT.

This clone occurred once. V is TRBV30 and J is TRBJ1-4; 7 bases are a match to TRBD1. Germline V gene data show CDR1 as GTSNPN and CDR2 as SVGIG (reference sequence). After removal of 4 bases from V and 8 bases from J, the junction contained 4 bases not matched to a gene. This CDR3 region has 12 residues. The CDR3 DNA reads TGTGCCTGGACTTCAGGGGGAGAAAAACTGTTTTTT. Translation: CAWTSGGEKLFF.

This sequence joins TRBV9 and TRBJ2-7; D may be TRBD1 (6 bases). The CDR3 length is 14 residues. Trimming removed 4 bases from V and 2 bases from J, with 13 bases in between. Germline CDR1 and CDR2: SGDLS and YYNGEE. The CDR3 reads CASSPQTGTYEQYF. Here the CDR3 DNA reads TGTGCCAGCAGCCCCCAGACAGGAACCTACGAGCAGTACTTC.

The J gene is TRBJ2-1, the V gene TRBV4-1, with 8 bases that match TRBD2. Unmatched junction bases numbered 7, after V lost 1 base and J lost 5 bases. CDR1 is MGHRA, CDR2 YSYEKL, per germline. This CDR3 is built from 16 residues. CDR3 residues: CASSQVFLAGDNEQFF. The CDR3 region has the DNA TGCGCCAGCAGCCAAGTTTTCCTAGCGGGCGACAATGAGCAGTTCTTC.

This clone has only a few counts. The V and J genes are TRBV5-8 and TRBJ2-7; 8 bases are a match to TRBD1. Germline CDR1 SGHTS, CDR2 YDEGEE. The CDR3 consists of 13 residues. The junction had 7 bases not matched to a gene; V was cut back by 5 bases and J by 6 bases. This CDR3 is CASRAGTGREQYF. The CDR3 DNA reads TGTGCCAGCAGGGCCGGGACAGGACGCGAGCAGTACTTC.

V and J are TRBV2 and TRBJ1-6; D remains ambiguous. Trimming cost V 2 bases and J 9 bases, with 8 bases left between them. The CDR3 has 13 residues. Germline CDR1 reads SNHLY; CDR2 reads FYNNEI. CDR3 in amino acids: CASSETVGSPLHF. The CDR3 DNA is TGTGCCAGCAGTGAAACGGTTGGTTCACCCCTCCACTTT.

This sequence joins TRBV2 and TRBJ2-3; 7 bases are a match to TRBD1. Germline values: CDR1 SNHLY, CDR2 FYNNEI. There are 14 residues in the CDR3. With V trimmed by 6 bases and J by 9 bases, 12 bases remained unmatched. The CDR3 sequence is CASRGQELRRTQYF. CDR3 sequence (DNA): TGTGCCAGCAGAGGACAGGAACTCCGGAGGACGCAGTATTTT.

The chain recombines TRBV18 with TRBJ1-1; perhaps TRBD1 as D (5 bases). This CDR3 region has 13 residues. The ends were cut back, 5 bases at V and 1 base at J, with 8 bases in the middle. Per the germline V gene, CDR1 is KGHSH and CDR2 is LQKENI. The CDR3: CASSDGQNTEAFF. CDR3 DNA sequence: TGTGCCAGCTCAGATGGACAGAACACTGAAGCTTTCTTT.

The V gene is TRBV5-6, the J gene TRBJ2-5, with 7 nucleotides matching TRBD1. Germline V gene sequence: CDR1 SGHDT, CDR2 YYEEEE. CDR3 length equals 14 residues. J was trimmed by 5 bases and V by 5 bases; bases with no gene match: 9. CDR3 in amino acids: CASRTSTGIETQYF. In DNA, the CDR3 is TGTGCCAGCAGGACTTCGACAGGGATTGAGACCCAGTACTTC.

This chain's CDR3 is CASSLSGTRNSPLHF. CDR3 sequence (DNA): TGTGCCAGCAGTCTCTCCGGGACAAGGAATTCACCCCTCCACTTT. V gene TRBV27 combines with J gene TRBJ1-6; possibly TRBD1 for D (6 bases). This CDR3 is built from 15 residues. Looked up from germline, CDR1 is MNHEY and CDR2 is SMNVEV (reference sequence). Trimming stripped 5 bases from V and 7 bases from J, with 15 bases between.

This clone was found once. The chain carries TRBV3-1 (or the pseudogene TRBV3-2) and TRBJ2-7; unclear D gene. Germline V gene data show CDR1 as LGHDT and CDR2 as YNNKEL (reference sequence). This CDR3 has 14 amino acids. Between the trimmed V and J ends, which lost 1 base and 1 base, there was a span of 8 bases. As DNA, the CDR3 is TGTGCCAGCAGCCAAGTTGGCGGATCCTACGAGCAGTACTTC. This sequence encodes CASSQVGGSYEQYF.

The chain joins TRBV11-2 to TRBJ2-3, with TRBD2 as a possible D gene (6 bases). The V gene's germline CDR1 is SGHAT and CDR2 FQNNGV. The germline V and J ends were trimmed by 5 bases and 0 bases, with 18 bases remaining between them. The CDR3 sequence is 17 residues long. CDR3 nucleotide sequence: TGTGCCAGCAGCCAAAATCTAGCGTATCTTAGCACAGATACGCAGTATTTT. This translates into CASSQNLAYLSTDTQYF. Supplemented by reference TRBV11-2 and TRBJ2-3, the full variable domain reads EAGVAQSPRYKIIEKRQSVAFWCNPISGHATLYWYQQILGQGPKLLIQFQNNGVVDDSQLPKDRFSAERLKGVDSTLKIQPAKLEDSAVYLCASSQNLAYLSTDTQYFGPGTRLTVL.